This TCR beta chain was documented in a study of T cell responses to AZD1222 COVID-19 vaccine. In this sample, this clone turned up a few times. This table comes from immunoSEQ multiplex PCR, and its TCRdb copy is limited to in-frame clones, with some not included. The data show about 140,000 clones, approximately 83% seen once. This sequence was found in an adult in good health. The source material was peripheral blood, sampled on day 0 of AZD1222 vaccination.

The CDR3 protein is CASSFGGFNSPLHF. The CDR3 nucleotides are TGTGCCAGCAGCTTCGGCGGGTTTAATTCACCCCTCCACTTT. V usage is TRBV6-5 and J usage is TRBJ1-6; D unresolved. The V gene's germline CDR1 is MNHEY and CDR2 SVGAGI. V was cut by 6 bases and J by 6 bases, with 12 bases left in between. This CDR3 spans 14 amino acids.